This TCR beta chain was found in a study of shared clonotypes between healthy human individuals. Study background: Samples came from two female and three male donors aged 18 to 49.

Division of CD4+ cells produced a CD45RA+ naive subset and a CD45RA-negative memory subset. The V end was cut by 7 bases, the J end by 8 bases, with 18 bases between. Germline CDR1 reads LNHDA; CDR2 reads SQIVND (reference sequence). The CDR3 covers 14 residues. Only in-frame clones appear in the TCRdb table, and some are missing; sequencing was by immunoSEQ multiplex PCR. The repertoire holds some 630,000 clones, with approximately 75% as singletons. This TCR came from a woman in her twenties or thirties in good health. The specimen sequenced was memory CD4+ T cells sorted from blood. Subset in this sample: CD45RA-negative fraction. The rearrangement links TRBV19 to TRBJ2-1; a possible D gene is TRBD1 (5 bases). CDR3 sequence reads: CASMSWQGAHEQFF. CDR3 bases: TGTGCCAGTATGTCATGGCAGGGTGCCCATGAGCAGTTCTTC.